These 14 T cell receptor beta chains came from one sample sequenced in a study of blood T cell repertoires in COVID-19. The assay was immunoSEQ multiplex PCR, and TCRdb's table has in-frame clones only and misses some. The sample has more than 95,000 clones, about four fifths seen once; the top ten hold about 5%. Sequencing was done on a sample of peripheral blood. The origin of the receptors is a man aged 55-75 years with acute or convalescent COVID-19.

This clone was seen a few times. V usage is TRBV15 and J usage is TRBJ1-5; unclear D gene. V dropped 5 bases and J dropped 4 bases, with 12 bases sitting between them. Germline values: CDR1 LNHNV, CDR2 YYDKDF (reference sequence). CDR3 length equals 14 residues. The CDR3 loop reads CATSQTDSNQPQHF. The CDR3 DNA follows: TGTGCCACCAGCCAAACAGATAGTAATCAGCCCCAGCATTTT.

This clone has a single count. This chain connects TRBV29-1 to TRBJ2-7; a weak D match, TRBD1 (5 bases). Trimming pared 0 bases from V and 5 bases from J, leaving 17 bases between. The germline V gene has CDR1 SQVTM and CDR2 ANQGSEA. CDR3 length: 15 amino acids. The CDR3 loop is CSVEEKSRVWHEQYF. The CDR3 nucleotides are TGCAGCGTTGAAGAGAAAAGCAGGGTTTGGCACGAGCAGTACTTC.

In this sample, this clone turned up a few times. The chain carries TRBV11-3 and TRBJ2-1; 10 bases are shared with TRBD1. Trimming took 1 base from V and 8 from J; bases not matched to a gene: 5. The CDR3 consists of 15 residues. In germline, CDR1 is SGHNT, CDR2 YENEEA. In nucleotides, the CDR3 is TGTGCCAGCAGCTTAGGATGGGACAGGGGTGATGAGCAGTTCTTC. As protein: CASSLGWDRGDEQFF.

The chain joins TRBV5-1 to TRBJ2-7; weak D call: TRBD2 (7 bases). The V gene's germline CDR1 is SGHRS and CDR2 YFSETQ. V was trimmed by 1 base and J by 3 bases, leaving 17 bases between them. The CDR3 runs to 16 residues. In DNA, the CDR3 is TGCGCCAGCAGCTTGCTCGCGGGGGCGATTTTCTACGAGCAGTACTTC. Protein product: CASSLLAGAIFYEQYF.

The chain employs TRBV6-5 and TRBJ1-2, with a possible D match to TRBD1 (5 bases). Germline assignment: CDR1 MNHEY and CDR2 SVGAGI. The CDR3 extends over 15 amino acids. V was pared by 2 bases and J by 3 bases, with 13 bases between. This chain's CDR3 is CASSYGGSRDYGYTF. In DNA form, the CDR3 reads TGTGCCAGCAGTTACGGGGGGTCCCGTGACTATGGCTACACCTTC.

This clone appeared a single time. The chain joins TRBV6-5 to TRBJ2-7; 10 bases are shared with TRBD1. The V gene's germline CDR1 is MNHEY and CDR2 SVGAGI. Trimming took 6 bases from V and 1 from J; bases not matched to a gene: 6. The CDR3 is made up of 15 amino acids. The CDR3 bases are TGTGCCAGCAGAACCGGGACAGGGGCTTCCTACGAGCAGTACTTC. Translating it yields CASRTGTGASYEQYF.

In its sample, this clone was seen once. The chain employs TRBV6-5 and TRBJ1-1; 8 bases map to TRBD1. Germline V gene lookup returns CDR1 MNHEY and CDR2 SVGAGI. CDR3 size: 13 residues. V shed 6 bases, J shed 6 bases, and the junction held 6 bases outside the gene matches. The DNA of the CDR3 is TGTGCCAGCAGAGTAATACAGGGGGCTGAAGCTTTCTTT. Translated: CASRVIQGAEAFF.

The J gene is TRBJ2-1, the V gene TRBV7-3; 9 positions match TRBD1. This CDR3 has 14 amino acids. Germline values: CDR1 SGHTA, CDR2 FQGTGA. The J segment lost 9 bases and the V segment lost 5 bases, leaving 8 bases of the junction unmatched. The CDR3 sequence is CASSPQQGALEQFF. The CDR3 DNA is TGTGCCAGCAGCCCCCAACAGGGGGCTCTTGAGCAGTTCTTC.

The chain recombines TRBV6-1 with TRBJ2-1; D unresolved. Germline V CDR1 and CDR2: MNHNS, SASEGT. Trimming cost V 1 base and J 0 bases, with 7 bases left between them. This CDR3 contains 15 residues. CDR3 nucleotides: TGTGCCAGCAGTGAAGAAACACGCTCCTACAATGAGCAGTTCTTC. Protein: CASSEETRSYNEQFF.

The V gene is TRBV15, the J gene TRBJ2-6; possibly TRBD1 for D (5 bases). The CDR3 consists of 14 residues. Trimming stripped 5 bases from V and 4 bases from J, with 9 bases between. The germline gives CDR1 LNHNV, CDR2 YYDKDF (reference sequence). CDR3 DNA: TGTGCCACCAGCTGGGGCTGGGGGGCCAACGTCCTGACTTTC. Translated, it gives CATSWGWGANVLTF. Full variable domain (outside the CDR3, taken from reference TRBV15 and TRBJ2-6): DAMVIQNPRYQVTQFGKPVTLSCSQTLNHNVMYWYQQKSSQAPKLLFHYYDKDFNNEADTPDNFQSRRPNTSFCFLDIRSPGLGDTAMYLCATSWGWGANVLTFGAGSRLTVL.

The J gene is TRBJ2-7, the V gene TRBV20-1, with 7 bases lining up with TRBD2. CDR3 length: 13 amino acids. With V trimmed by 3 bases and J by 3 bases, 5 bases remained unmatched. In germline, CDR1 is DFQATT, CDR2 SNEGSKA (reference sequence). DNA of the CDR3: TGCAGTGCTAGTAGGACTAGTATCTACGAGCAGTACTTC. Its protein is CSASRTSIYEQYF.

This sequence joins TRBV19 and TRBJ2-5; a possible D gene is TRBD2 (5 bases). CDR3 size: 15 residues. Germline V gene sequence: CDR1 LNHDA, CDR2 SQIVND (reference sequence). V was trimmed by 5 bases and J by 0 bases, leaving 13 bases between them. The CDR3 sequence is CASSPRGGYQETQYF. Here the CDR3 DNA reads TGTGCCAGTAGTCCTCGTGGCGGGTACCAAGAGACCCAGTACTTC.

The gene calls are TRBV12-3 or TRBV12-4 and TRBJ2-3; D gene uncertain. This CDR3 is 12 amino acids long. Trimming shortened V by 3 bases and J by 4 bases, and 5 bases separated the two germline ends. CDR3 sequence reads: CASSFRADTQYF. The DNA of the CDR3 is TGTGCCAGCAGTTTTCGGGCAGATACGCAGTATTTT.

The chain joins TRBV5-8 to TRBJ2-2, with TRBD1 identical over 9 bases. The CDR3 runs 15 residues. Germline loops: CDR1 SGHTS, CDR2 YDEGEE. V lost 4 bases to trimming and J lost 4 bases; unmatched junction nucleotides: 5. The CDR3 region has the DNA TGTGCCAGCAGCCGCCGGGACAGGGCCACCGGGGAGCTGTTTTTT. Protein sequence: CASSRRDRATGELFF.